The 3 T cell receptor beta chains below were found in one sample sequenced in a study of OX40 agonist ivuxolimab in advanced cancers. Repertoires were generated with immunoSEQ multiplex PCR, while TCRdb's copy carries only in-frame clones and drops some. In the table there are roughly 81,000 clones, around 90% of which are singletons. The sequencing used CD4+ or CD8+ T cells sorted from blood, collected in a trial of the OX40 agonist ivuxolimab. These receptors all stem from an adult with an advanced solid tumor such as melanoma, head and neck, liver or kidney cancer.

The V call is TRBV7-2, the J call TRBJ1-2; D possibly corresponds to TRBD1 (6 bases). This CDR3 has 14 residues. The germline gives CDR1 SGHTA, CDR2 FQGNSA. Trimming shortened V by 6 bases and J by 4 bases, and 15 bases separated the two germline ends. The CDR3 nucleotides read TGTGCCAGCAGGCTACCAGGGGTTATCTATGGCTACACCTTC. This codes for CASRLPGVIYGYTF.

The gene calls are TRBV7-8 and TRBJ2-7, with D perhaps given as TRBD1 or TRBD2 (6 bases each). Germline CDR1 and CDR2: SGHVS and FQNEAQ. V shed 3 bases and J shed 3 bases, with 12 bases lying between them. This CDR3 has 14 residues. Here the CDR3 reads CASSFSGAGYEQYF. The CDR3 region has the DNA TGTGCCAGCAGCTTTTCGGGGGCCGGCTACGAGCAGTACTTC.

The V and J genes are TRBV10-3 and TRBJ2-7; 7 bases agree with TRBD1. The CDR3 loop spans 16 amino acids. Per germline, CDR1 ENHRY and CDR2 SYGVKD. V lost 3 bases to trimming and J lost 5 bases; unmatched junction nucleotides: 13. Here the CDR3 reads CAISDRRQGLGNEQYF. Here the CDR3 DNA reads TGTGCCATCAGTGACAGGAGACAGGGCCTCGGGAACGAGCAGTACTTC.